This T cell receptor (beta chain) was identified in a study of read filtering for tumor transcriptome and immune sequencing. Study background: R-ISS stage counts were under ten for I, about 15 for II, six or seven for III. TCR-mapped reads were about 3.5 to 11 million with IR-seq versus about 85 to 1,300 with RNA-seq. Regarding the study as a whole: RNA-seq captured clonotypes less deeply and reliably than IR-seq.

The library was built from roughly 400 ng RNA with molecular barcoded adaptors for alpha/delta and beta/gamma chains. TCRdb re-called the reads through MiXCR, storing one row per CDR3 protein. In the table there are about 58,000 distinct CDR3 sequences, roughly an eighth of which are singletons. This clonotype appeared many times. Its antigen is unidentified. The V gene's germline CDR1 is ENHRY and CDR2 SYGVKD. V was clipped by 0 bases and J by 7 bases, with 10 bases between them. The CDR3 contains 14 residues. The specimen was a population of CD138-negative cells sorted from bone marrow. The sequence derives from a donor aged 40 or over with multiple myeloma. V usage is TRBV10-3 and J usage is TRBJ1-5; a weak D match, TRBD1 (5 bases). This CDR3 is CAISESGDRQPQHF. CDR3 nucleotides: TGTGCCATCAGTGAGTCAGGGGACCGCCAGCCCCAGCATTTT.